Each of the 19 T cell receptor beta chains below was sequenced from the same sample in a study of Ad26.COV2.S vaccination and SARS-CoV-2 variants (dated by TCRdb to the early 2020s). Taken with the paper, the label for treatment or condition translates to: 15 to 20 received Ad26.COV2.S at low or high dose, single or two shots; 5 received placebo; per-sample allocation not given. For vaccine and placebo recipients, the sequenced repertoires came from samples collected on day 63 after the first injection. Receptor amplification or capture employed the immunoSEQ multiplex PCR assay. TCRdb took this table from immuneACCESS and kept in-frame rearrangements with V and J called. Such tables lack part of the clones; where checked against another copy, unresolved V genes explain under half of the gap, and the rest is unexplained. This sample holds fewer than 300,000 clones; roughly 86% were observed only once. The top ten clones comprise 3% to 4% of the sample.

The material was peripheral blood, obtained in a trial of Ad26.COV2.S vaccine versus placebo. Receptor source: a person aged 18-65 years who received the Ad26.COV2.S COVID-19 vaccine or a placebo.

The gene calls are TRBV5-1 and TRBJ2-1, with TRBD1 identical over 9 bases. V shed 4 bases and J 6 bases; nucleotides not matched to a gene: 5. The germline V gene encodes CDR1 SGHRS and CDR2 YFSETQ. The CDR3 covers 14 residues. The CDR3 is CASSSGQGRNEQFF. In nucleotides, the CDR3 is TGCGCCAGCAGCAGCGGACAGGGGCGCAATGAGCAGTTCTTC.

This chain connects TRBV5-5 to TRBJ1-2; 7 bases align to TRBD1. CDR1 SGHKS and CDR2 YYEKEE come from the germline V gene (reference sequence). The CDR3 runs 13 residues. Losses at the gene ends were 4 bases for V and 7 bases for J; bases not matched to a gene: 7. The CDR3 DNA is TGTGCCAGCAGCCTACGAGGGGGCGGTGGCTACACCTTC. The encoded protein is CASSLRGGGGYTF. Supplemented by reference TRBV5-5 and TRBJ1-2, the full variable domain reads DAGVTQSPTHLIKTRGQQVTLRCSPISGHKSVSWYQQVLGQGPQFIFQYYEKEERGRGNFPDRFSARQFPNYSSELNVNALLLGDSALYLCASSLRGGGGYTFGSGTRLTVV.

In its sample, this clone was seen a few times. The rearrangement joins TRBV6-5 to TRBJ2-2; D is possibly TRBD1 (5 bases). Germline-derived CDR1 and CDR2 are MNHEY and SVGAGI. The CDR3 length is 13 residues. The germline V and J ends were trimmed by 7 bases and 6 bases, with 12 bases remaining between them. Here the CDR3 DNA reads TGTGCCAGCATATCCAGGGTGGCCGGGGAGCTGTTTTTT. Translation gives CASISRVAGELFF.

The chain recombines TRBV2 with TRBJ2-1; D possibly corresponds to TRBD2 (5 bases). V was shortened by 5 bases and J by 4 bases, with 9 bases between the two germline ends. Germline CDR1 is SNHLY and CDR2 is FYNNEI. The CDR3 consists of 13 residues. The DNA for the CDR3 is TGTGCCAGCAGTCCGGGGATATACAATGAGCAGTTCTTC. Translated, it gives CASSPGIYNEQFF.

The gene calls are TRBV6-6 and TRBJ1-2; D is undetermined. Germline V gene sequence: CDR1 MNHNY, CDR2 SVGAGI (reference sequence). This CDR3 is 13 amino acids long. V was shortened by 0 bases and J by 8 bases, with 10 bases between the two germline ends. The CDR3 is CASSYSSGVGYTF. For the CDR3, the DNA is TGTGCCAGCAGTTACTCGAGTGGGGTAGGCTACACCTTC.

The chain carries TRBV7-9 and TRBJ1-2; D remains unclear. Germline CDR1 SEHNR, CDR2 FQNEAQ (reference sequence). V was cut by 5 bases and J by 1 base, with 11 bases left in between. The CDR3 is 14 amino acids. The DNA for the CDR3 is TGTGCCAGCAGCGCCAGTGCACTTAACTATGGCTACACCTTC. This sequence encodes CASSASALNYGYTF.

This chain uses TRBV10-3 with TRBJ2-2, with 9 bases identical to TRBD2. Trimming cost V 7 bases and J 7 bases; bases outside gene matches: 4. Germline-derived CDR1 and CDR2 are ENHRY and SYGVKD. The CDR3 is 13 amino acids. CDR3 bases: TGTGCCATCAAGCTAGCGGGAAACGGGGAGCTGTTTTTT. Residues: CAIKLAGNGELFF.

The chain couples TRBV25-1 to TRBJ1-2; D is perhaps TRBD1 (5 bases). The germline gives CDR1 MGHDK, CDR2 SYGVNS. Trimming removed 5 bases from V and 7 bases from J, with 14 bases in between. The CDR3 has 13 amino acids. CDR3 protein: CASSSGLKSGYTF. Written as DNA, the CDR3 is TGTGCCAGCAGTTCAGGGTTGAAGTCTGGCTACACCTTC.

This clone was recorded once. The chain couples TRBV21-1 to TRBJ2-7; the D call TRBD2 from the table was never checked on the DNA. TRBV21-1 is classified as a pseudogene. The CDR3 consists of 17 residues. The CDR3 loop is CATNNLTGSHQFYEQYF. As DNA, the CDR3 is TGTGCCACCAACAACCTAACGGGGTCCCACCAATTCTACGAGCAGTACTTC.

This sequence joins TRBV4-2 and TRBJ1-1; D gene ambiguous. Trimming cost V 2 bases and J 0 bases, with 10 bases left between them. The CDR3 contains 15 residues. CDR1 LGHNA and CDR2 YNFKEQ come from the germline V gene. Written as DNA, the CDR3 is TGTGCCAGCAGCCAATTGGAGGGTGTGAACACTGAAGCTTTCTTT. This codes for CASSQLEGVNTEAFF.

This clone occurred once. The chain recombines TRBV9 with TRBJ2-2; 10 nucleotides align to TRBD2. CDR3 length: 19 residues. V shed 2 bases, J shed 1 base, and the junction held 11 bases outside the gene matches. Germline-derived CDR1 and CDR2 are SGDLS and YYNGEE. The CDR3 DNA sequence: TGTGCCAGCAGCGTTGAAGCGGGGGGGCCGTCGAGGAACACCGGGGAGCTGTTTTTT. Amino acid sequence: CASSVEAGGPSRNTGELFF.

This clone was counted once. The gene calls are TRBV7-8 and TRBJ2-3; D might be TRBD2 (5 bases). CDR1 is SGHVS and CDR2 is FQNEAQ in the germline V gene. V was cut by 0 bases and J by 2 bases, with 9 bases left in between. The CDR3 consists of 15 residues. In DNA, the CDR3 is TGTGCCAGCAGCTTAGCGGGAGCGATCACAGATACGCAGTATTTT. Protein product: CASSLAGAITDTQYF.

The chain recombines TRBV19 with TRBJ2-7; 8 bases map to TRBD2. V shed 3 bases and J 2 bases; nucleotides not matched to a gene: 12. Germline values: CDR1 LNHDA, CDR2 SQIVND (reference sequence). This CDR3 region has 17 residues. The CDR3 region is CASSIGGGPGKTYEQYF. CDR3 bases: TGTGCCAGTAGTATTGGCGGGGGGCCAGGGAAAACCTACGAGCAGTACTTC.

This chain links TRBV11-2 with TRBJ2-1; 7 bases agree with TRBD1. The V gene end was trimmed by 11 bases and the J gene end by 5 bases; junction bases not matched to a gene: 3. CDR3 size: 11 residues. Germline CDR1 SGHAT, CDR2 FQNNGV. The CDR3: CASGGNNEQFF. Here the CDR3 DNA reads TGTGCCTCAGGGGGAAACAATGAGCAGTTCTTC.

This clone was seen more than once but under ten times. CDR3 DNA sequence: TGTGCCAGCAGTTCCCAGGGGGCCTATGGCTACACCTTC. Its protein product is CASSSQGAYGYTF. V usage is TRBV27 and J usage is TRBJ1-2, with 8 bases lining up with TRBD1. Germline values: CDR1 MNHEY, CDR2 SMNVEV (reference sequence). The CDR3 covers 13 residues. J gave up 4 bases and V 4 bases, and 2 bases lay outside the gene matches.

The rearrangement uses TRBV7-8 and TRBJ2-5, with a weak D call TRBD2 (6 bases). The CDR3 is made up of 16 amino acids. V was pared by 5 bases and J by 5 bases, with 21 bases between. Germline CDR1 SGHVS, CDR2 FQNEAQ. CDR3 protein: CASSPGVADFGETQYF. The CDR3 region has the DNA TGTGCCAGCAGCCCCGGGGTAGCGGACTTCGGGGAGACCCAGTACTTC.

CDR3 sequence reads: CATTSHISPKLSSTDTQYF. The CDR3 nucleotides read TGTGCCACCACGAGCCACATTTCTCCAAAACTCTCTAGCACAGATACGCAGTATTTT. The V and J genes are TRBV24-1 and TRBJ2-3; D is uncertain. Per germline, CDR1 KGHDR and CDR2 SFDVKD. Trimming took off 8 bases at V and 0 bases at J, with 26 bases between the two ends. The CDR3 sequence is 19 residues long.

The genes are TRBV7-9 and TRBJ1-5; D is undetermined. Between the trimmed V and J ends, which lost 2 bases and 7 bases, there was a span of 9 bases. CDR3 length equals 13 residues. The V gene's germline CDR1 is SEHNR and CDR2 FQNEAQ (reference sequence). The CDR3 nucleotides read TGTGCCAGCAGCTTACTACAAGGACAGCCCCAGCATTTT. Its translation is CASSLLQGQPQHF.

This clone appeared a single time. This chain joins TRBV2 and TRBJ2-1; 13 bases are shared with TRBD2. This CDR3 spans 14 amino acids. Germline CDR1 is SNHLY and CDR2 is FYNNEI. Trimming took 8 bases from V and 9 from J; bases not matched to a gene: 7. CDR3 protein: CASGLAGASTEQFF. The DNA of the CDR3 is TGTGCCAGCGGACTAGCGGGGGCCTCCACTGAGCAGTTCTTC.